This TCR beta chain was sequenced in a study of identical twins listed by TCRdb under 2016. General notes on the study: To test whether fetal clonotypes persist, this study deep-sequenced TCR alpha and beta repertoires from monozygotic twins, from unrelated adults of various ages, and from cord blood. Replicate twin experiments were performed at different times using different library preparation protocols to rule out contamination.

Results the study describes overall, beyond this receptor: In monozygotic twins, recombination models systematically underestimated out-of-frame TCR alpha sharing, but the models matched the sharing seen between unrelated individuals. The excess sharing between twins in beta out-of-frame sequences was weaker because fewer shared sequences reduced the signal-to-noise ratio. Conclusions relied on cross-sectional statistical analysis, since the same donors could not be followed over many years. Compared with coincidental sharing between unrelated individuals, out-of-frame TCR alpha sequences shared between twins showed an excess of sequences with low generation probability. Abundant cord blood beta clonotypes carried fewer insertions; young adult naive repertoires showed a weaker similar trend, while memory repertoires showed none. Zero-insertion analyses could be partly confounded by invariant T cells such as MAIT and iNKT, though diverse VJ usage argued against such confounding for most clonotypes.

Many counts were recorded for this clonotype. Its antigen target is currently unknown. There are no base qualities to consult, and no much larger clone falls within one base. The library was made by 5' RACE. The instrument given in TCRdb is Illumina HiSeq 2000. Template switching added a universal primer binding site, and the final cDNA carried a unique molecular identifier that allowed TCR cDNA molecules to be counted accurately. Specific primers in the conserved constant-segment region were used to synthesize first-strand cDNA for TCR alpha and beta chains. To control for contamination, every cDNA library carried two barcodes: a SMART-Mk sample barcode plus Illumina barcodes. TruSeq adapter sequences and Illumina sample barcodes were added in two successive PCR steps. TCR alpha and beta cDNA libraries were sequenced on the Illumina HiSeq platform with custom primers. Per the source publication's procedure: Raw reads were processed with MiGEC to extract unique molecular identifiers, and MiXCR was used to determine CDR3 positions. For each individual, recombination models were inferred using an EM algorithm with the repgenHMM and IGoR tools. The tcR package in R was used for shared clonotype analysis, with sharing normalized by the product of cloneset sizes. Out-of-frame nonproductive sequences were analyzed to study raw recombination free of thymic and clonal selection effects. TCRdb applied fastp at Q25 and MiXCR to the public reads, then kept only in-frame beta chains. For every CDR3 protein sequence, its rows merge into one entry that carries the most common genes and DNA. None of the V and J calls come from the authors' own analysis; TCRdb made them. The sample yields about 450,000 distinct CDR3 sequences; approximately 18% were counted once. The ten largest make up around 12% of the sample.

CDR1 and CDR2 are read off the germline V gene as SGHTA and FQGNSA. V lost 6 bases and J lost 5 bases; the stretch between them is 8 bases long. The CDR3 measures 12 amino acids from cysteine to phenylalanine. Only CDR3 DNA is held: 36 bases, read in frame from base 1. Every donor was a healthy Caucasian. Three unrelated non-twin adults were additionally sequenced: a male aged 18 to 30, a male aged 50 to 59 and a female aged 50 to 59. Miltenyi CD45RO+ enrichment and human naive T-cell isolation kits were used to isolate memory (CD45RO+) and naive T cells from PBMC. This receptor was obtained from a man in his forties or fifties in good health. The chain joins TRBV7-2 to TRBJ2-1; the D segment cannot be called with confidence. Sequencing was performed on naive T cells sorted from blood. The sample's cell subset or site label is to be understood as: cells isolated with a human naive T-cell isolation kit. This receptor carries the CDR3 CASRQTDNEQFF. The nucleotide sequence reads as follows: TGTGCCAGCAGGCAAACAGACAATGAGCAGTTCTTC.